The T cell receptor beta chain under discussion was sequenced for a study of T cell repertoires in cytomegalovirus infection. In the study overall: Public TCR beta signatures marked donors with CMV infection and the matching HLA.

This CDR3 has 15 residues. V lost 4 bases and J lost 6; bases outside the gene matches: 7. The germline CDR1 and CDR2 sequences are SGHNT and YYREEE (reference sequence). TCRdb called the reads again in MiXCR, with one record for every CDR3 protein. Among 700,000 to 850,000 distinct CDR3 sequences listed, about 30% were seen once. Notes on this clonotype: Its antigen is still unknown.

This chain uses TRBV5-4 with TRBJ2-3, with TRBD2 matching over 11 bases. The sequence was collected from a human donor in good health (CMV status not recorded). Some clones in this sample may be carry-over from other donors' samples. The sample here was cultured CD8+ T cells from PBMCs, taken from culture after CMV antigen stimulation. For the CDR3, the DNA is TGTGCCAGCAGCCGGGGACTAGCGGACCAGGATACGCAGTATTTT. Protein sequence: CASSRGLADQDTQYF.